This T cell receptor beta chain was profiled in a study of blood T cell repertoires in COVID-19. About the study: Specimens from acute and convalescent COVID-19 originated in the United States, Italy and Spain. The cDNA or gDNA used as material had been derived from T cells, B-cell-depleted T cells, or PBMCs.

Germline loops: CDR1 LNHDA, CDR2 SQIVND (reference sequence). Trimming stripped 3 bases from V and 4 bases from J, with 12 bases between. The CDR3 has 14 residues. Source study methods: Scientists estimated how many nucleated cells there were by amplifying reference gene primers. Profiled with immunoSEQ multiplex PCR; TCRdb holds only in-frame clones, not every one. V, J and clone size reflect that table, while D and trimming were determined from the DNA. The table lists around 250,000 clones, more than 65% of them singletons. V usage is TRBV19 and J usage is TRBJ1-1, with TRBD1 as a possible D gene (6 bases). Source material: peripheral blood. The clonotype was recovered from a man in his forties or fifties with active or convalescent COVID-19. The CDR3 coding sequence is TGTGCCAGTAGTATTTCAGGGGTAAGCACTGAAGCTTTCTTT. Residues: CASSISGVSTEAFF.